A single sample is the source of the 22 T cell receptor beta chains below, sequenced in a study of beta chain features in type 1 diabetes (dated by TCRdb to about 2018). The antigens of these receptors remain unknown. The library was prepared using the immunoSEQ multiplex PCR assay. The entire amount of isolated RNA was reverse transcribed using the High Capacity cDNA Reverse Transcription Kit, so the sequenced TCRB transcripts were expressed ones. Drawn from immuneACCESS, this table holds only the in-frame rearrangements with V and J called that TCRdb kept. Clones are partly lost; checked studies trace under half to an unresolved V gene and leave the rest unexplained. In this sample the table shows approximately 150,000 clones, approximately 10% of which occur a single time. 0.65% to 0.75% of the sample rests with the top ten. Here is what the overall study found, with its caveats: A moderate but significant shortening of TCRB CDR3 length was observed in type 1 diabetes patients in all four CD4+ subsets.

Sequencing was done on a sample of central memory CD4+ T cells from blood. These receptors came from a man aged 25-40 years with type 1 diabetes.

This clone was detected a few times. The chain links TRBV7-2 to TRBJ2-7; 8 nucleotides align to TRBD2. The V segment lost 1 base and the J segment 6 bases; nucleotides outside the gene matches: 5. Looked up from germline, CDR1 is SGHTA and CDR2 is FQGNSA. The CDR3 spans 14 residues. The CDR3 protein is CASSLGGSGVEQYF. In DNA, the CDR3 is TGTGCCAGCAGCTTAGGCGGTAGCGGGGTCGAGCAGTACTTC.

The chain joins TRBV5-6 to TRBJ1-1; TRBD1 matches 8 bases. This CDR3 spans 13 amino acids. The germline V gene encodes CDR1 SGHDT and CDR2 YYEEEE. With 3 bases clipped from V and 8 bases from J, the junction kept 6 bases outside the gene matches. CDR3 residues: CASSSRDRGEAFF. The CDR3 coding sequence is TGTGCCAGCAGCTCCCGAGACAGGGGAGAAGCTTTCTTT.

This clone has just a few counts. The chain uses TRBV19 and TRBJ2-7; a weak D match, TRBD1 (5 bases). V shed 7 bases and J shed 0 bases, with 13 bases lying between them. CDR3 length equals 14 residues. Per germline, CDR1 LNHDA and CDR2 SQIVND (reference sequence). The CDR3 sequence is CASTDWQGSYEQYF. CDR3 sequence (DNA): TGTGCCAGTACCGACTGGCAGGGCTCCTACGAGCAGTACTTC.

The gene calls are TRBV30 and TRBJ1-2; maybe TRBD1 (6 bases). This CDR3 spans 14 amino acids. CDR1 and CDR2 (germline): GTSNPN, SVGIG (reference sequence). Trimming stripped 4 bases from V and 6 bases from J, with 18 bases between. As DNA, the CDR3 is TGTGCCTGGATTATGGGGGGGCAGGGGCATGGCTACACCTTC. It yields the protein CAWIMGGQGHGYTF.

The chain employs TRBV25-1 and TRBJ2-7; a possible D gene is TRBD1 (5 bases). CDR1 MGHDK and CDR2 SYGVNS come from the germline V gene. The CDR3 runs 13 residues. The ends were cut back, 5 bases at V and 0 bases at J, with 8 bases in the middle. CDR3 DNA: TGTGCCAGCAGTACGACAGACTCCTACGAGCAGTACTTC. As protein: CASSTTDSYEQYF.

The chain has TRBV4-2 and TRBJ2-3, with TRBD2 as a possible D gene (5 bases). Germline V gene sequence: CDR1 LGHNA, CDR2 YNFKEQ. There are 15 residues in the CDR3. Trimming stripped 4 bases from V and 1 base from J, with 12 bases between. The CDR3, as DNA: TGTGCCAGCAGCCCTCTAGGCGGGCGCACAGATACGCAGTATTTT. The encoded protein is CASSPLGGRTDTQYF.

This clone showed up just a few times. The rearrangement links TRBV27 to TRBJ2-7, with D perhaps matching TRBD2 (7 bases). The CDR3 consists of 16 residues. V lost 5 bases to trimming and J lost 7 bases, with 24 bases between them. Germline-derived CDR1 and CDR2 are MNHEY and SMNVEV (reference sequence). Written as DNA, the CDR3 is TGTGCCAGCAGTCCTAACCGGGGGGCGTTTAGCGGAGAGCAGTACTTC. Translated, it gives CASSPNRGAFSGEQYF.

The V and J genes are TRBV5-1 and TRBJ2-3; 8 nucleotides match TRBD1. The CDR3 is made up of 14 amino acids. Germline CDR1 SGHRS, CDR2 YFSETQ. V lost 4 bases and J lost 6; bases outside the gene matches: 7. The DNA for the CDR3 is TGCGCCAGCAGCACCTACCAGGGGGCCGATACGCAGTATTTT. Translating gives CASSTYQGADTQYF.

This clone was counted a single time. The V and J genes are TRBV19 and TRBJ2-7; perhaps TRBD1 as D (6 bases). This CDR3 comprises 12 residues. Trimming cost V 9 bases and J 3 bases, with 12 bases left between them. Germline assignment: CDR1 LNHDA and CDR2 SQIVND (reference sequence). In nucleotides, the CDR3 is TGTGCCAGAGCCAGGGGCCTCTACGAGCAGTACTTC. It translates to CARARGLYEQYF.

This clone occurred a few times. Other DNA sequences from this sample encode an identical CDR3 as well. The chain links TRBV2 to TRBJ2-2, with D hard to call. The CDR3 totals 13 residues. Trimming took off 4 bases at V and 1 base at J, with 4 bases between the two ends. Per the germline V gene, CDR1 is SNHLY and CDR2 is FYNNEI. The CDR3 region is CASSGQNTGELFF. CDR3 DNA sequence: TGTGCCAGCAGTGGTCAGAACACCGGGGAGCTGTTTTTT.

J is TRBJ2-1 and V is TRBV2; D perhaps matches TRBD2 (6 bases). V lost 6 bases, J lost 6 bases, and 21 bases lay in between. Germline lookup yields CDR1 SNHLY and CDR2 FYNNEI. The CDR3 spans 16 residues. CDR3 sequence: CASSAGGTHNLNEQFF. The CDR3 nucleotides are TGTGCCAGCAGCGCGGGTGGGACTCACAACCTCAATGAGCAGTTCTTC.

This clone has a handful of counts. V gene TRBV21-1 combines with J gene TRBJ2-7; the D segment call TRBD2 is taken from the table without a DNA check. TRBV21-1 is labeled a pseudogene. The CDR3 covers 16 residues. The CDR3 bases are TGTGCCAGCAGCAAAGAGTACTCCTTTCGAGATTACGAGCAGTACTTC. Residues: CASSKEYSFRDYEQYF.

For the CDR3, the DNA is TGTGCCAGCTCACCACGACAGGACAGCTACAATGAGCAGTTCTTC. Amino acids: CASSPRQDSYNEQFF. The V and J genes are TRBV18 and TRBJ2-1; weak D call: TRBD1 (6 bases). With 1 base removed from V and 3 bases from J, the gap between germline ends came to 10 bases. The CDR3 contains 15 residues. Germline V CDR1 and CDR2: KGHSH, LQKENI.

The rearrangement links TRBV6-5 to TRBJ2-2, with D maybe TRBD2 (6 bases). V lost 2 bases and J lost 1, with 11 bases in between. CDR1 MNHEY and CDR2 SVGAGI come from the germline V gene. The CDR3 consists of 16 residues. The CDR3 reads CASSYNLARNTGELFF. Written as DNA, the CDR3 is TGTGCCAGCAGTTACAATCTAGCGCGGAACACCGGGGAGCTGTTTTTT.

This clone was observed a handful of times. Within the sample, other DNA sequences also encode this same CDR3. The rearrangement links TRBV6-6 to TRBJ2-5; D remains unclear. The germline V gene has CDR1 MNHNY and CDR2 SVGAGI (reference sequence). V gave up 6 bases and J gave up 5 bases, with 7 bases separating them. The CDR3 covers 11 residues. Here the CDR3 reads CASSPRETQYF. The DNA of the CDR3 is TGTGCCAGCAGCCCTCGGGAGACCCAGTACTTC.

The chain combines TRBV28 with TRBJ1-6, with unresolved D. Trimming removed 6 bases from V and 9 bases from J, with 12 bases in between. Germline V CDR1 and CDR2: MDHEN, SYDVKM. The CDR3 is made up of 13 amino acids. The DNA of the CDR3 is TGTGCCAGCAGGGGCACAACCGGTTCACCCCTCCACTTT. It yields the protein CASRGTTGSPLHF.

This clone has only a few counts. J is TRBJ1-4 and V is TRBV5-4; 9 bases align to TRBD1. J lost 8 bases, V lost 4 bases, and 3 bases had no gene match. The CDR3 loop spans 13 amino acids. The germline gives CDR1 SGHNT, CDR2 YYREEE (reference sequence). CDR3 nucleotides: TGTGCCAGCAGCCGGACAGGGGAGGAAAAACTGTTTTTT. Its translation is CASSRTGEEKLFF. The variable domain in full, with the rest retrieved from reference TRBV5-4 and TRBJ1-4, is ETGVTQSPTHLIKTRGQQVTLRCSSQSGHNTVSWYQQALGQGPQFIFQYYREEENGRGNFPPRFSGLQFPNYSSELNVNALELDDSALYLCASSRTGEEKLFFGSGTQLSVL.

This clone was picked up a small number of times. The chain links TRBV18 to TRBJ2-7; TRBD1 might be the D (6 bases). Germline V gene data show CDR1 as KGHSH and CDR2 as LQKENI. V lost 9 bases, J lost 3 bases, and 15 bases lay in between. The CDR3 is made up of 13 amino acids. This CDR3 is CASLRGGGYEQYF. The CDR3 DNA reads TGTGCCAGTCTTCGAGGGGGTGGCTACGAGCAGTACTTC. The variable domain in full, with the rest retrieved from reference TRBV18 and TRBJ2-7, is NAGVMQNPRHLVRRRGQEARLRCSPMKGHSHVYWYRQLPEEGLKFMVYLQKENIIDESGMPKERFSAEFPKEGPSILRIQQVVRGDSAAYFCASLRGGGYEQYFGPGTRLTVT.

This clone was counted between two and nine times. Different DNA sequences within this sample yield the same CDR3. This chain uses TRBV7-3 with TRBJ2-3; TRBD2 might be the D (7 bases). Trimming took 4 bases from V and 0 from J, leaving 8 bases between them. This CDR3 region has 14 residues. The germline gives CDR1 SGHTA, CDR2 FQGTGA. The CDR3 here is CASSSGGSTDTQYF. The CDR3 nucleotides are TGTGCCAGCAGCTCGGGGGGCAGCACAGATACGCAGTATTTT.

This clone has ten or more counts. The gene calls are TRBV14 and TRBJ2-7, with D perhaps matching TRBD2 (5 bases). The V end was cut by 1 base, the J end by 6 bases, with 10 bases between. CDR3 size: 13 residues. Germline V gene lookup returns CDR1 SGHDN and CDR2 FVKESK. CDR3 sequence (DNA): TGTGCCAGCAGCCAAGGGAGGTTTTTCGAGCAGTACTTC. It specifies CASSQGRFFEQYF.

V is TRBV7-2 and J is TRBJ2-2; 7 nucleotides match TRBD1. The CDR3 length is 15 residues. Germline CDR1 and CDR2: SGHTA and FQGNSA. J was trimmed by 4 bases and V by 4 bases; bases with no gene match: 6. CDR3 nucleotide sequence: TGTGCCAGCAGCTCCCGACAGGGACGCACCGGGGAGCTGTTTTTT. Its translation: CASSSRQGRTGELFF.

V is TRBV29-1 and J is TRBJ2-5; the match to TRBD1 covers 7 bases. The J call is doubtful: the DNA matches TRBJ2-7 better. CDR1 is SQVTM, CDR2 ANQGSEA, per germline. This CDR3 comprises 13 residues. The CDR3 region is CSGKTGHTYEQYF. In DNA form, the CDR3 reads TGCAGCGGCAAGACAGGGCACACCTACGAGCAGTACTTC.